One sample yielded the 10 T cell receptor beta chains listed below, sequenced in a study of beta chain features in type 1 diabetes. cDNA synthesis used the whole RNA isolate, giving expressed TCRB sequences. The table came from immunoSEQ multiplex PCR; TCRdb's copy has only in-frame clones and leaves some out. Of around 450,000 clones listed, roughly 11% are singletons. The sequencing input was naive CD4+ T cells from blood. Source of these receptors: a woman between 18 and 29 years old in good health.

Only a few counts were recorded for this clone. This chain uses TRBV7-9 with TRBJ2-5; the match to TRBD2 covers 8 bases. This CDR3 comprises 15 residues. Trimming took 2 bases from V and 4 from J; bases not matched to a gene: 6. Germline values: CDR1 SEHNR, CDR2 FQNEAQ (reference sequence). The CDR3 loop is CASSLLGGAGETQYF. CDR3 nucleotides: TGTGCCAGCAGCTTACTCGGGGGGGCCGGAGAGACCCAGTACTTC.

The V call is TRBV29-1, the J call TRBJ2-1; perhaps TRBD1 as D (6 bases). This CDR3 is built from 17 residues. CDR1 is SQVTM and CDR2 is ANQGSEA in the germline V gene. The DNA for the CDR3 is TGCACCGTGGCCCCGACAGGTGACTATAGCTCCTACAATGAGCAGTTCTTC. Translating gives CTVAPTGDYSSYNEQFF.

The V gene is TRBV9, the J gene TRBJ2-2; no definite D call. CDR1 SGDLS and CDR2 YYNGEE come from the germline V gene. V lost 4 bases, J lost 4 bases, and 8 bases lay in between. This CDR3 contains 13 residues. The CDR3 DNA reads as TGTGCCAGCAGCTTTACTGTCACCGGGGAGCTGTTTTTT. This translates into CASSFTVTGELFF.

This sequence joins TRBV5-1 and TRBJ2-1; D gene uncertain. The CDR3 runs 15 residues. V lost 0 bases to trimming and J lost 7 bases, with 14 bases between them. Germline CDR1 SGHRS, CDR2 YFSETQ. CDR3 DNA: TGCGCCAGCAGCTTGGAATGGCGGCAAAGAAATGAGCAGTTCTTC. This codes for CASSLEWRQRNEQFF.

This clone was counted a few times. The chain combines TRBV15 with TRBJ2-3, with TRBD2 matching over 7 bases. CDR1 and CDR2 (germline): LNHNV, YYDKDF (reference sequence). V lost 6 bases and J lost 6; bases outside the gene matches: 18. This CDR3 is built from 17 residues. CDR3 loop: CATSQAGGSGFGDTQYF. For the CDR3, the DNA is TGTGCCACCAGTCAAGCAGGAGGTAGCGGGTTTGGGGATACGCAGTATTTT.

In this sample, this clone turned up a few times. This chain joins TRBV6-6 and TRBJ2-7, with a possible D match to TRBD1 (5 bases). Trimming pared 8 bases from V and 3 bases from J, leaving 20 bases between. Per germline, CDR1 MNHNY and CDR2 SVGAGI (reference sequence). The CDR3 is 15 amino acids. CDR3 sequence reads: CASGDTGSLNYEQYF. The DNA for the CDR3 is TGTGCCAGCGGTGATACAGGTAGCCTAAACTACGAGCAGTACTTC.

The table lists this clone with a few counts. The chain has TRBV14 and TRBJ2-2; D gene unclear. This CDR3 is built from 14 residues. Trimming stripped 1 base from V and 2 bases from J, with 5 bases between. Germline CDR1 reads SGHDN; CDR2 reads FVKESK. The CDR3 is CASSQVKNTGELFF. CDR3 bases: TGTGCCAGCAGCCAAGTTAAAAACACCGGGGAGCTGTTTTTT.

This clone has just a few counts. The rearrangement links TRBV5-6 to TRBJ2-6; D could derive from TRBD1 or TRBD2 (5 bases each). In germline, CDR1 is SGHDT, CDR2 YYEEEE. The CDR3 is 19 residues long. Trimming cost V 4 bases and J 0 bases, with 20 bases left between them. The CDR3 protein is CASSRFGTPRGSGANVLTF. The CDR3 DNA sequence: TGTGCCAGCAGCCGATTCGGGACCCCACGGGGCTCTGGGGCCAACGTCCTGACTTTC.

The rearrangement links TRBV9 to TRBJ2-3; 14 nucleotides line up with TRBD2. CDR1 SGDLS and CDR2 YYNGEE come from the germline V gene. The junction had 8 bases not matched to a gene; V was cut back by 4 bases and J by 7 bases. The CDR3 covers 16 residues. The CDR3 region is CASSQGLAGAAYTQYF. The CDR3 DNA sequence: TGTGCCAGCAGCCAGGGACTAGCGGGGGCCGCATATACGCAGTATTTT.

This clone has more than one count but fewer than ten. The rearrangement uses TRBV5-6 and TRBJ1-1; 8 bases match TRBD1. The CDR3 sequence is 15 residues long. From germline, CDR1 is SGHDT and CDR2 YYEEEE. V shed 4 bases, J shed 3 bases, and the junction held 8 bases outside the gene matches. This CDR3 reads CASSPVDREHTEAFF. DNA of the CDR3: TGTGCCAGCAGCCCCGTGGACAGGGAGCACACTGAAGCTTTCTTT.